This T cell receptor (beta chain) was identified during a study of cytomegalovirus exposure and HLA in healthy donors. General study points: The study designated about 160 TCR beta chains cytomegalovirus-associated. Reported results showed that the classifier diagnosed cytomegalovirus status with high specificity and sensitivity.

The roughly 120-subject validation cohort, separate from the roughly 700-subject first cohort, included the donors. The V segment lost 5 bases and the J segment 0 bases; nucleotides outside the gene matches: 6. This CDR3 comprises 16 residues. Germline V gene sequence: CDR1 SGHDT, CDR2 YYEEEE. Assay: immunoSEQ multiplex PCR; the TCRdb copy retains only in-frame clones and omits some. The sample has around 300,000 clones, 88% seen once; the top ten hold around 0.88%. With respect to this clone: Its target is not known.

The TCR sequence derives from a man aged 25-40 years in good health and CMV-seronegative. The sample taken for sequencing was PBMCs. The V call is TRBV5-6, the J call TRBJ1-5; 9 bases map to TRBD1. The CDR3 region has the DNA TGTGCCAGCAGTCAGGACAGGGGTCATAGCAATCAGCCCCAGCATTTT. This translates into CASSQDRGHSNQPQHF.